Listed below are T cell receptor beta chains from one sample, sequenced in a study of CD8 T cells in Susac syndrome. Using its own MiXCR run on the immunoSEQ multiplex PCR reads, TCRdb lists one record per CDR3 protein. The sample has approximately 180,000 distinct CDR3 sequences, around 94% seen once. Sample: CD4+ T cells from PBMCs. The origin of the receptors is a human donor with Susac syndrome. Both conserved end residues are part of each CDR3. Fields, in order: V gene, clone size, J gene, D gene, CDR3 protein, CDR3 DNA. A D gene is named only where the DNA matches it firmly. Clone sizes are given selectively: once, few, many, or a class where the clone is expanded.

TRBV9	-	TRBJ1-1	-	CARNKGEGVGEAFF	TGTGCCAGAAATAAAGGGGAGGGTGTTGGTGAAGCTTTCTTT
TRBV9	-	TRBJ1-1	-	CASSPHGGRKNTEAFF	TGTGCCAGCAGCCCCCACGGGGGGCGCAAGAACACTGAAGCTTTCTTT
TRBV7-9	-	TRBJ2-5	TRBD2	CASSLDGTTQETQYF	TGTGCCAGCAGCTTAGACGGGACTACCCAAGAGACCCAGTACTTC
TRBV11-2	-	TRBJ2-1	-	CASSLKGQRGSYNEQFF	TGTGCCAGCAGCTTAAAGGGCCAGCGTGGCTCCTACAATGAGCAGTTCTTC
TRBV11-2	-	TRBJ2-4	-	CASSVVAGKNIQYF	TGTGCCAGCAGCGTCGTTGCAGGGAAAAACATTCAGTACTTC
TRBV2	-	TRBJ2-3	-	CASSEGPRGDTQYF	TGTGCCAGCAGTGAGGGACCCCGGGGGGATACGCAGTATTTT
TRBV6-4	-	TRBJ2-3	TRBD2	CASSELGTSTLDTQYF	TGTGCCAGCAGTGAACTAGGGACTAGCACCCTAGATACGCAGTATTTT
TRBV11-2	few	TRBJ2-5	-	CASSRSVETQYF	TGTGCCAGCAGCCGATCTGTGGAGACCCAGTACTTC
TRBV19	-	TRBJ2-1	TRBD1	CASSPRVSGTGAYNEQFF	TGTGCCAGTAGTCCTCGAGTGTCAGGGACAGGGGCCTACAATGAGCAGTTCTTC
TRBV5-1	-	TRBJ2-3	TRBD1	CASSLGQGTSTDTQYF	TGCGCCAGCAGCTTGGGACAGGGGACTAGCACAGATACGCAGTATTTT
TRBV9	-	TRBJ1-2	-	CASSVEAAGNYGYTF	TGTGCCAGCAGCGTAGAAGCAGCCGGTAACTATGGCTACACCTTC
TRBV30	-	TRBJ2-3	-	CASAGAADTQYF	TGTGCCTCCGCGGGGGCGGCAGATACGCAGTATTTT
TRBV2	once	TRBJ2-5	-	CATRQDLEETQYF	TGTGCCACCAGACAGGATCTAGAAGAGACCCAGTACTTC
TRBV2	-	TRBJ1-2	TRBD1	CATPDRGLGYGYTF	TGTGCCACCCCGGACAGGGGGCTTGGGTATGGCTACACCTTC
TRBV20-1	-	TRBJ2-2	-	CSRRGGNTGELFF	TGCAGTCGACGGGGAGGGAACACCGGGGAGCTGTTTTTT
TRBV5-4	-	TRBJ2-1	TRBD2	CAATSGGTSYNEQFF	TGTGCCGCTACTAGCGGAGGGACCTCCTACAATGAGCAGTTCTTC
TRBV6-2/TRBV6-3	-	TRBJ2-3	-	CASTPKGPGLKTTDTQYF	TGTGCCAGCACCCCCAAGGGACCGGGACTGAAAACCACAGATACGCAGTATTTT
TRBV3-1	-	TRBJ2-1	TRBD2	CASSRAGGTYNEQFF	TGTGCCAGCAGCCGAGCGGGGGGAACGTACAATGAGCAGTTCTTC
TRBV12-3/TRBV12-4	once	TRBJ2-2	-	CASSSTGNPTGELFF	TGTGCCAGCAGTTCCACGGGCAACCCCACCGGGGAGCTGTTTTTT
TRBV24-1	-	TRBJ2-1	-	CATSDSWDGIHNEQFF	TGTGCCACCAGTGATTCATGGGACGGAATCCACAATGAGCAGTTCTTC
TRBV20-1	-	TRBJ1-2	TRBD1	CSARDPGQDGYTF	TGCAGTGCTAGAGATCCCGGACAGGATGGCTACACCTTC
TRBV28	-	TRBJ1-2	TRBD1	CASRLTGDSGYTF	TGTGCCAGCAGATTGACAGGGGACAGTGGCTACACCTTC
TRBV5-1	-	TRBJ2-5	-	CASSFVAIGAETQYF	TGCGCCAGCAGCTTTGTCGCGATAGGGGCAGAGACCCAGTACTTC
TRBV2	-	TRBJ1-2	TRBD1	CASRPLWGQLYGYTF	TGTGCCAGCAGACCCTTGTGGGGACAGCTATATGGCTACACCTTC
TRBV29-1	once	TRBJ1-2	-	CSVGEGYGYTF	TGCAGCGTTGGCGAGGGGTATGGCTACACCTTC
TRBV19	-	TRBJ1-3	-	CASSPQPFFGNTIYF	TGTGCCAGTAGTCCACAGCCTTTTTTTGGAAACACCATATATTTT
TRBV29-1	-	TRBJ2-2	-	CSETSWDSTGELFF	TGCAGCGAAACCTCCTGGGACTCGACCGGGGAGCTGTTTTTT
TRBV20-1	-	TRBJ1-1	-	CSVQQGVTEAFF	TGCAGTGTTCAACAGGGCGTCACTGAAGCTTTCTTT
TRBV9	few	TRBJ1-1	-	CASSVSLNTEAFF	TGTGCCAGCAGCGTTTCTCTGAACACTGAAGCTTTCTTT
TRBV5-6	-	TRBJ2-5	-	CASSSAAVQETQYF	TGTGCCAGCAGCTCCGCAGCGGTCCAAGAGACCCAGTACTTC
TRBV19	-	TRBJ1-5	-	CASSISRNQPQHF	TGTGCCAGTAGTATTTCCCGTAATCAGCCCCAGCATTTT
TRBV24-1	once	TRBJ1-5	-	CATRPGLGQPQHF	TGTGCCACCCGGCCAGGTTTGGGCCAGCCCCAGCATTTT
TRBV29-1	-	TRBJ1-1	-	CSVDNWMNTEAFF	TGCAGCGTTGATAATTGGATGAACACTGAAGCTTTCTTT
TRBV12-3/TRBV12-4	-	TRBJ2-1	-	CASSFYSQANEQFF	TGTGCCAGCAGTTTTTACTCCCAGGCCAATGAGCAGTTCTTC
TRBV5-6	-	TRBJ1-2	-	CASSFGDRFYGYTF	TGTGCCAGCAGCTTTGGAGACAGGTTCTATGGCTACACCTTC
TRBV5-1	-	TRBJ2-7	-	CASSLPDIEQYF	TGCGCCAGCAGCTTGCCCGACATCGAGCAGTACTTC
TRBV30	-	TRBJ2-2	-	CAWSVYDPGELFF	TGTGCCTGGAGTGTTTACGACCCCGGGGAGCTGTTTTTT
TRBV20-1	-	TRBJ2-7	-	CSARVLGYEQYF	TGCAGTGCTAGGGTTCTCGGCTACGAGCAGTACTTC
TRBV20-1	-	TRBJ2-3	TRBD2	CSVREGTDTQYF	TGCAGTGTCCGGGAGGGCACAGATACGCAGTATTTT
TRBV29-1	few	TRBJ2-7	TRBD1	CSVEGTGGYEQYF	TGCAGCGTTGAAGGGACAGGGGGCTACGAGCAGTACTTC
TRBV30	-	TRBJ2-7	TRBD1	CAWSKGQPYEQYF	TGTGCCTGGAGTAAGGGACAGCCCTACGAGCAGTACTTC
TRBV25-1	-	TRBJ2-5	-	CASSTKGQETQYF	TGTGCCAGCAGCACAAAGGGGCAAGAGACCCAGTACTTC
TRBV20-1	-	TRBJ2-2	TRBD1	CSASYGTGWSNGELFF	TGCAGTGCTAGCTACGGGACAGGGTGGTCGAACGGGGAGCTGTTTTTT
TRBV18	-	TRBJ1-1	-	CASSPQSSDTEAFF	TGTGCCAGCTCACCCCAGAGCAGTGACACTGAAGCTTTCTTT
TRBV7-7	-	TRBJ2-5	-	CASSRGGVLHQETQYF	TGTGCTAGCAGCCGGGGCGGGGTACTGCACCAAGAGACCCAGTACTTC
TRBV30	-	TRBJ2-3	-	CAWKDRTSTDTQYF	TGTGCCTGGAAAGACAGAACGTCCACAGATACGCAGTATTTT
TRBV30	-	TRBJ1-5	TRBD1	CAWSADRDQPQHF	TGTGCCTGGAGTGCCGACAGGGATCAGCCCCAGCATTTT
TRBV7-3	-	TRBJ2-1	TRBD2	CASSQSGANNEQFF	TGTGCCAGCAGTCAGAGCGGGGCTAACAATGAGCAGTTCTTC
TRBV7-8	-	TRBJ2-7	TRBD2	CASSPELSPGLAGGFYEQYF	TGTGCCAGCAGCCCAGAATTGTCCCCGGGACTAGCGGGAGGATTCTACGAGCAGTACTTC
TRBV11-2	-	TRBJ2-1	-	CASSFRIGPRNEQFF	TGTGCCAGCAGCTTTAGAATCGGCCCCCGGAATGAGCAGTTCTTC
TRBV7-2	-	TRBJ1-1	-	CASSLGRANTEAFF	TGTGCCAGCAGCTTAGGCAGGGCGAACACTGAAGCTTTCTTT
TRBV29-1	-	TRBJ1-1	-	CSVPGGGTEAFF	TGCAGCGTTCCCGGTGGGGGTACCGAAGCTTTCTTT
TRBV19	-	TRBJ1-1	-	CASSMQQGYTEAFF	TGTGCCAGTAGTATGCAGCAGGGGTACACTGAAGCTTTCTTT
TRBV7-8	-	TRBJ2-1	TRBD2	CASSLRPLAGYNEQFF	TGTGCCAGCAGCTTACGACCCCTAGCGGGATACAATGAGCAGTTCTTC
TRBV5-1	-	TRBJ2-7	-	CASSGGLAELLDEQYF	TGCGCCAGCAGCGGGGGACTGGCGGAGCTCCTAGACGAGCAGTACTTC